This TCR beta chain was identified during a study of blood T cell repertoires in COVID-19. Study-wide background: The origin of the acute and convalescent COVID-19 samples was the United States, Italy and Spain. T cells, B-cell-depleted T cells, or PBMCs supplied cDNA or gDNA.

The CDR3 is 13 residues long. V was clipped by 4 bases and J by 3 bases; unmatched bases: 2. CDR1 and CDR2 from the germline V gene are LNHDA and SQIVND (reference sequence). This clone was seen a single time. Distinct nucleotide sequences in the sample also encode this CDR3. Original analysis: It was from reference gene primer amplification that nucleated cell counts were estimated. Using immunoSEQ multiplex PCR, the repertoire was profiled, and TCRdb retains in-frame clones only, with some absent. The D gene and trimming were derived from the DNA, and the V and J assignments and clone size from that table. The table has about 270,000 clones, 86% seen once.

Sequenced material: peripheral blood. V gene TRBV19 combines with J gene TRBJ1-1, with 7 nucleotides matching TRBD1. This receptor was taken from a woman aged 55-69 years who had recovered from COVID-19. The CDR3 nucleotides read TGTGCCAGTAGTAGCGACAGGGACACTGAAGCTTTCTTT. This translates into CASSSDRDTEAFF.